Below are 6 T cell receptor beta chains sequenced from a single sample in a study of blood T cell repertoires in COVID-19. Sequenced by immunoSEQ multiplex PCR; TCRdb stores in-frame clones only, minus some. The sample has more than 150,000 clones; approximately 87% are singletons. Sequencing was done on a sample of peripheral blood. These receptors originate from a woman aged 70-85 years with COVID-19, enrolled during active disease.

The rearrangement links TRBV19 to TRBJ2-3; 7 bases map to TRBD2. CDR1 is LNHDA, CDR2 SQIVND, per germline (reference sequence). Losses at the gene ends were 10 bases for V and 4 bases for J; bases not matched to a gene: 14. The CDR3 loop spans 15 amino acids. This chain's CDR3 is CATGRGGRRADTQYF. CDR3 sequence (DNA): TGTGCCACGGGTCGCGGCGGGAGAAGGGCAGATACGCAGTATTTT.

CDR3 region: CASSINRQDNQPQHF. CDR3 bases: TGTGCCAGTAGTATCAACCGACAGGACAATCAGCCCCAGCATTTT. The V call is TRBV19, the J call TRBJ1-5, with D possibly matching TRBD1 (6 bases). Germline loops: CDR1 LNHDA, CDR2 SQIVND (reference sequence). V was clipped by 3 bases and J by 3 bases, with 12 bases between them. The CDR3 is made up of 15 amino acids.

This clone was seen at least ten times. The V call is TRBV27, the J call TRBJ1-4; 8 nucleotides agree with TRBD1. Germline V gene data show CDR1 as MNHEY and CDR2 as SMNVEV (reference sequence). V lost 7 bases and J lost 8; bases outside the gene matches: 9. The CDR3 loop spans 14 amino acids. The CDR3 spells CASKPTGDREKLFF. CDR3 nucleotide sequence: TGTGCCAGCAAACCGACAGGGGATAGGGAAAAACTGTTTTTT.

V gene TRBV29-1 combines with J gene TRBJ1-2, with TRBD1 as a possible D gene (6 bases). CDR1 and CDR2 from the germline V gene are SQVTM and ANQGSEA. V was clipped by 4 bases and J by 8 bases, with 11 bases between them. The length of the CDR3 is 11 residues. CDR3 in amino acids: CSVAQGSGYTF. Written as DNA, the CDR3 is TGCAGCGTTGCACAGGGTTCCGGCTACACCTTC.

V and J are TRBV18 and TRBJ2-1; D is unclear. V was clipped by 8 bases and J by 1 base, with 12 bases between them. This CDR3 comprises 14 residues. Germline-derived CDR1 and CDR2 are KGHSH and LQKENI. In nucleotides, the CDR3 is TGTGCCAGCGCCCCGAGGCAGTCCTACAATGAGCAGTTCTTC. Its translation is CASAPRQSYNEQFF.

The chain couples TRBV5-1 to TRBJ1-2; 7 nucleotides align to TRBD1. Per the germline V gene, CDR1 is SGHRS and CDR2 is YFSETQ. This CDR3 has 14 residues. Germline trimming cut 2 bases from V and 8 bases from J; bases unmatched to any gene: 9. The CDR3 loop reads CASSFGQESGGYTF. For the CDR3, the DNA is TGCGCCAGCAGCTTTGGACAGGAATCTGGAGGCTACACCTTC.